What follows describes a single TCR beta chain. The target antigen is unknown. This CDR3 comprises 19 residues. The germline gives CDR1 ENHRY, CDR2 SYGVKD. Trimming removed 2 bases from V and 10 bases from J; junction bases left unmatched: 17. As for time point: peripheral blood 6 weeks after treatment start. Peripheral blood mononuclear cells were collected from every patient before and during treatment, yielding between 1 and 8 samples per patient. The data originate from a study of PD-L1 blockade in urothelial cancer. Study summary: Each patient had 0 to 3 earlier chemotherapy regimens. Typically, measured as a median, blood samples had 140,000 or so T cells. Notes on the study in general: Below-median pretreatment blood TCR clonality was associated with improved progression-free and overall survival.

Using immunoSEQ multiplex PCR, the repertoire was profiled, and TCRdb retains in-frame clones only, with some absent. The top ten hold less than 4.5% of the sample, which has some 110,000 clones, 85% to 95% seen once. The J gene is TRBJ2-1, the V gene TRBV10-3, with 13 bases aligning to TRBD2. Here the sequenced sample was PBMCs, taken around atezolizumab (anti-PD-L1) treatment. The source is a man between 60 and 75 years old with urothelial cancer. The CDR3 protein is CAISEHRRARLAGGLEQFF. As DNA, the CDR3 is TGTGCCATCAGTGAGCACCGGAGGGCGAGACTAGCGGGAGGATTGGAGCAGTTCTTC.